Listed below are T cell receptor beta chains from one sample, sequenced in a study of CD8 T cells in Susac syndrome. From the immunoSEQ multiplex PCR reads, TCRdb called clonotypes with MiXCR, one entry per CDR3 protein. The sample consists of 95,000 to 150,000 distinct CDR3 sequences, roughly 94% of them appearing once. The sample consisted of CD8+ T cells from PBMCs. Source of these receptors: a human donor with Susac syndrome. Both conserved end residues are part of each CDR3. The order of the fields is J gene, clone size, D gene, V gene, CDR3 protein, CDR3 DNA. A D gene is named only where the DNA matches it firmly. Size values are once, few and many counts, or a class for expanded clones, and some rows have none.

>TRBJ2-2|NA|NA|TRBV29-1
CSVVMATGELFF
TGCAGCGTTGTTATGGCCACCGGGGAGCTGTTTTTT
>TRBJ2-7|NA|NA|TRBV12-3/TRBV12-4
CASLGDTSEQYF
TGTGCCAGCCTGGGGGACACATCTGAGCAGTACTTC
>TRBJ2-5|NA|NA|TRBV29-1
CSAVRGVRETQYF
TGCAGCGCAGTGAGGGGGGTCCGAGAGACCCAGTACTTC
>TRBJ1-1|NA|NA|TRBV15
CATSKDRQNTEAFF
TGTGCCACCAGCAAAGACAGGCAGAACACTGAAGCTTTCTTT
>TRBJ2-7|NA|TRBD2|TRBV4-2
CASSQVGTGLVQEQYF
TGTGCCAGCAGCCAAGTGGGGACGGGACTAGTGCAAGAGCAGTACTTC
>TRBJ1-2|NA|NA|TRBV9
CASSGESFNYGYTF
TGTGCCAGCAGCGGAGAGTCATTTAACTATGGCTACACCTTC
>TRBJ1-6|NA|NA|TRBV7-2
CASSSRGTNYNSPLHF
TGTGCCAGCAGTTCACGCGGTACCAACTATAATTCACCCCTCCACTTT
>TRBJ2-7|NA|TRBD2|TRBV25-1
CASRGGAGAFYEQYF
TGTGCCAGCAGGGGGGGAGCGGGGGCTTTCTACGAGCAGTACTTC
>TRBJ2-1|NA|NA|TRBV20-1
CSARDRVARPYNEQFF
TGCAGTGCTAGAGATCGGGTTGCGCGGCCTTACAATGAGCAGTTCTTC
>TRBJ1-2|once|NA|TRBV29-1
CSVGIGGQEKGYTF
TGCAGCGTTGGGATCGGGGGTCAGGAGAAGGGCTACACCTTC
>TRBJ1-2|NA|NA|TRBV20-1
CSASFRDYGYTF
TGCAGTGCTTCGTTTAGGGACTATGGCTACACCTTC
>TRBJ1-1|NA|NA|TRBV30
CAWSVTAEAFF
TGTGCCTGGAGTGTAACGGCTGAAGCTTTCTTT
>TRBJ2-3|NA|TRBD1|TRBV18
CASSRTIDRANTQYF
TGTGCCAGCTCACGCACAATCGACAGGGCTAATACGCAGTATTTT
>TRBJ1-6|NA|NA|TRBV25-1
CASSDIRGSSGSPLHF
TGTGCCAGCAGTGATATTCGGGGGTCGAGCGGTTCACCCCTCCACTTT
>TRBJ2-3|NA|NA|TRBV9
CASSVVGSTDTQYF
TGTGCCAGCAGCGTAGTCGGGAGCACAGATACGCAGTATTTT
>TRBJ2-3|NA|TRBD2|TRBV20-1
CSARDGLLAGGQTDTQYF
TGCAGTGCTAGAGATGGGCTCCTAGCGGGGGGGCAGACAGATACGCAGTATTTT
>TRBJ2-7|NA|NA|TRBV19
CASSITNRAAYEQYF
TGTGCCAGTAGTATAACGAACAGGGCCGCCTACGAGCAGTACTTC
>TRBJ2-3|NA|TRBD2|TRBV4-2
CASSKGEGSTDTQYF
TGTGCCAGCAGCAAAGGGGAGGGGAGTACAGATACGCAGTATTTT
>TRBJ2-1|NA|TRBD2|TRBV12-3/TRBV12-4
CASKASGVYNEQFF
TGTGCCAGCAAAGCTAGCGGGGTATACAATGAGCAGTTCTTC
>TRBJ2-1|NA|TRBD2|TRBV4-1
CASSQRLAGGSYNEQFF
TGCGCCAGCAGCCAAAGGCTAGCGGGGGGTTCCTACAATGAGCAGTTCTTC